The rows below give T cell receptor beta chains drawn from one sample of a study of blood T cell repertoires in COVID-19. Here immunoSEQ multiplex PCR was the method, and the copy in TCRdb shows in-frame clones only, minus some. In the table there are about 110,000 clones, approximately 86% of which are singletons. Sequenced sample: peripheral blood. The receptors here all came from a man aged 40-49 years with acute or convalescent COVID-19. Both conserved end residues are part of each CDR3. A D gene is named only where the DNA matches it firmly. Size is stated for part of the rows, as once, few or many counts, or as a class when the clone is expanded.

D: NA; J: TRBJ2-7; V: TRBV5-1; size: NA; CDR3: CASSQDGGTSSYEQYF; DNA: TGCGCCAGCTCACAGGATGGCGGTACAAGCTCCTACGAGCAGTACTTC
D: TRBD1; J: TRBJ2-2; V: TRBV11-3; size: NA; CDR3: CASSSGTGFGELFF; DNA: TGTGCCAGCAGCTCCGGGACAGGGTTCGGGGAGCTGTTTTTT
D: NA; J: TRBJ1-1; V: TRBV21-1; size: NA; CDR3: CASSKDSGRNTEAFF; DNA: TGTGCCAGCAGCAAAGACTCCGGGAGGAACACTGAAGCTTTCTTT
D: NA; J: TRBJ1-1; V: TRBV10-3; size: NA; CDR3: CAISDLSSGNTEAFF; DNA: TGTGCCATCAGTGACCTCTCTTCCGGGAACACTGAAGCTTTCTTT
D: TRBD1; J: TRBJ1-2; V: TRBV28; size: NA; CDR3: CASRGGQGAPGYTF; DNA: TGTGCCAGCAGGGGGGGACAGGGGGCTCCTGGCTACACCTTC
D: NA; J: TRBJ1-4; V: TRBV19; size: NA; CDR3: CASSLQGEKLFF; DNA: TGTGCCAGCTCCCTACAGGGTGAAAAACTGTTTTTT
D: NA; J: TRBJ2-5; V: TRBV30; size: NA; CDR3: CAWSTGWRETQYF; DNA: TGTGCCTGGAGCACAGGGTGGCGAGAGACCCAGTACTTC
D: TRBD1; J: TRBJ1-2; V: TRBV27; size: NA; CDR3: CASSSPGTDYGYTF; DNA: TGTGCCAGCAGTTCCCCCGGGACAGACTATGGCTACACCTTC
D: TRBD2; J: TRBJ2-6; V: TRBV18; size: NA; CDR3: CASSPELASGANVLTF; DNA: TGTGCCAGCTCACCTGAACTAGCGTCTGGGGCCAACGTCCTGACTTTC
D: NA; J: TRBJ2-5; V: TRBV29-1; size: NA; CDR3: CSVAGRAVETQYF; DNA: TGCAGCGTTGCAGGCAGGGCGGTGGAGACCCAGTACTTC
D: NA; J: TRBJ2-2; V: TRBV3-1/TRBV3-2; size: NA; CDR3: CASSKDPGRGNTGELFF; DNA: TGTGCCAGCAGCAAAGATCCAGGACGGGGGAACACCGGGGAGCTGTTTTTT
D: NA; J: TRBJ2-1; V: TRBV29-1; size: NA; CDR3: CSVVGRLEQFF; DNA: TGCAGCGTTGTGGGGCGGCTTGAGCAGTTCTTC
D: NA; J: TRBJ2-1; V: TRBV9; size: NA; CDR3: CASSVSEFAYNEQFF; DNA: TGTGCCAGCAGCGTAAGTGAATTTGCGTACAATGAGCAGTTCTTC
D: TRBD1; J: TRBJ1-2; V: TRBV5-1; size: NA; CDR3: CASSLRPTGGESYGYTF; DNA: TGCGCCAGCAGCCTACGTCCCACAGGGGGAGAAAGCTATGGCTACACCTTC
D: TRBD1; J: TRBJ1-3; V: TRBV27; size: NA; CDR3: CASSSQGVFGNTIYF; DNA: TGTGCCAGCAGTTCCCAGGGGGTGTTCGGAAACACCATATATTTT
D: TRBD1; J: TRBJ1-1; V: TRBV5-6; size: NA; CDR3: CASSSGGTVTEAFF; DNA: TGTGCCAGCAGCTCGGGAGGGACAGTCACTGAAGCTTTCTTT
D: TRBD1; J: TRBJ1-1; V: TRBV24-1; size: NA; CDR3: CATSDSTGGNTEAFF; DNA: TGTGCCACCAGTGATTCCACAGGGGGCAACACTGAAGCTTTCTTT
D: NA; J: TRBJ2-2; V: TRBV11-3; size: NA; CDR3: CASSQTSPGELFF; DNA: TGTGCCAGCAGCCAGACTAGTCCCGGGGAGCTGTTTTTT
D: NA; J: TRBJ1-4; V: TRBV7-2; size: NA; CDR3: CASSLNGGRNEKLFF; DNA: TGTGCCAGCAGCTTAAACGGGGGGAGGAATGAAAAACTGTTTTTT
D: TRBD1; J: TRBJ1-2; V: TRBV7-2; size: NA; CDR3: CASSPQGGGNYGYTF; DNA: TGTGCCAGCAGTCCACAGGGGGGAGGAAACTATGGCTACACCTTC
D: NA; J: TRBJ1-3; V: TRBV30; size: NA; CDR3: CAWSGAQVVAGNTIYF; DNA: TGTGCCTGGAGTGGGGCACAGGTTGTGGCTGGAAACACCATATATTTT
D: TRBD1; J: TRBJ2-5; V: TRBV19; size: NA; CDR3: CASSMGGQEETQYF; DNA: TGTGCCAGTAGTATGGGGGGACAGGAAGAGACCCAGTACTTC
D: TRBD2; J: TRBJ2-3; V: TRBV6-5; size: NA; CDR3: CASSYALSGRLDTQYF; DNA: TGTGCCAGCAGTTACGCCCTTAGCGGGAGGCTTGATACGCAGTATTTT
D: TRBD2; J: TRBJ2-3; V: TRBV7-3; size: once; CDR3: CASSLALAGTDTQYF; DNA: TGTGCCAGCAGCTTAGCCCTAGCGGGCACAGATACGCAGTATTTT
D: NA; J: TRBJ2-2; V: TRBV2; size: NA; CDR3: CASSEVRGNTGELFF; DNA: TGTGCCAGCAGTGAAGTAAGGGGGAACACCGGGGAGCTGTTTTTT
D: TRBD1; J: TRBJ2-1; V: TRBV18; size: NA; CDR3: CASSPGTGLSNEQFF; DNA: TGTGCCAGCTCGCCTGGGACAGGGTTATCGAATGAGCAGTTCTTC
D: NA; J: TRBJ2-6; V: TRBV6-4; size: NA; CDR3: CASSSGNSGANVLTF; DNA: TGTGCCAGCAGCTCCGGGAACTCTGGGGCCAACGTCCTGACTTTC
D: TRBD1; J: TRBJ1-5; V: TRBV30; size: few; CDR3: CAWSGSDRAQPQHF; DNA: TGTGCCTGGAGTGGAAGCGACAGGGCTCAGCCCCAGCATTTT
D: NA; J: TRBJ2-2; V: TRBV6-5; size: NA; CDR3: CARLTPMRAGELFF; DNA: TGTGCCAGACTCACCCCAATGAGGGCCGGGGAGCTGTTTTTT
D: TRBD1; J: TRBJ2-7; V: TRBV5-5; size: NA; CDR3: CASSKAWDRGYEQYF; DNA: TGTGCCAGCAGCAAGGCGTGGGACAGGGGCTACGAGCAGTACTTC
D: TRBD2; J: TRBJ2-1; V: TRBV7-9; size: few; CDR3: CASSSSGLAAYNEQFF; DNA: TGTGCCAGCAGCTCATCCGGACTAGCGGCCTACAATGAGCAGTTCTTC
D: NA; J: TRBJ1-5; V: TRBV21-1; size: NA; CDR3: CASSIRDRGSNSNQPQHF; DNA: TGTGCCAGCAGCATTCGGGACAGGGGGTCTAATAGCAATCAGCCCCAGCATTTT
D: NA; J: TRBJ1-5; V: TRBV15; size: few; CDR3: CATSRDGDSLVSSRNQPQHF; DNA: TGTGCCACCAGCAGAGATGGGGACTCCCTCGTATCCAGTCGCAATCAGCCCCAGCATTTT